The 20 T cell receptor beta chains below all came from one sample that was sequenced in a study of blood T cell repertoires in COVID-19. Method: immunoSEQ multiplex PCR; TCRdb's copy keeps in-frame clones and lacks some. The table includes about 170,000 clones, roughly 85% detected once. Sequences were obtained from PBMCs or T cells enriched from blood (not recorded which). The receptors come from a woman in her 70s in a cohort exposed to, infected with or recovered from COVID-19 (not recorded which).

A few counts support this clone. The chain employs TRBV4-3 and TRBJ1-2; D perhaps matches TRBD1 (5 bases). Trimming stripped 1 base from V and 8 bases from J, with 14 bases between. Germline CDR1 reads LGHNA; CDR2 reads YSLEER. This CDR3 is 14 amino acids long. CDR3 protein: CASSQGPSGRGYTF. The CDR3 region has the DNA TGCGCCAGCAGCCAAGGCCCTTCAGGGAGGGGCTACACCTTC.

This chain links TRBV29-1 with TRBJ2-1; D is unresolved. This CDR3 comprises 14 residues. The V gene's germline CDR1 is SQVTM and CDR2 ANQGSEA. The germline V and J ends were trimmed by 6 bases and 3 bases, with 15 bases remaining between them. In DNA, the CDR3 is TGCAGCGTCGTTACACAGAGTTTCTACAATGAGCAGTTCTTC. Translation: CSVVTQSFYNEQFF.

This clone has just a few counts. The V gene is TRBV5-4, the J gene TRBJ2-5; D possibly corresponds to TRBD1 (5 bases). Germline V gene sequence: CDR1 SGHNT, CDR2 YYREEE (reference sequence). Trimming removed 0 bases at V and 8 bases at J, with 11 bases between. The CDR3 consists of 13 residues. CDR3: CASSLGTRDTQYF. The CDR3 coding sequence is TGTGCCAGCAGCTTGGGGACAAGAGATACCCAGTACTTC.

Regarding this clone: Mismatch with germline at one junction end may stem from a read error. The rearrangement uses TRBV12-3 or TRBV12-4 and TRBJ2-1; TRBD2 might be the D (7 bases). CDR3 length: 13 amino acids. The CDR3 DNA sequence: TGTGCCAGTAGGGGGGGGACCTACACTGAGCAGTTCTTC. Translating it yields CASRGGTYTEQFF.

The chain employs TRBV7-9 and TRBJ2-1, with TRBD2 identical over 16 bases. CDR3 length: 14 residues. Trimming at V came to 1 base and at J to 14 bases, leaving 2 bases not matched to a gene. Germline loops: CDR1 SEHNR, CDR2 FQNEAQ (reference sequence). The CDR3 loop reads CASSLGGTSGREFF. The CDR3 bases are TGTGCCAGCAGCTTAGGCGGGACTAGCGGGAGGGAGTTCTTC.

The chain uses TRBV3-1 (or the pseudogene TRBV3-2) and TRBJ1-4, with 9 bases identical to TRBD1. Trimming cost V 6 bases and J 5 bases; bases outside gene matches: 4. The CDR3 has 14 residues. CDR1 and CDR2 (germline): LGHDT, YNNKEL (reference sequence). The CDR3, as DNA: TGTGCCAGCAGTCCAGGACAGGGGAATGAAAAACTGTTTTTT. Amino acid sequence: CASSPGQGNEKLFF.

The chain uses TRBV11-3 and TRBJ2-5; 9 positions agree with TRBD1. CDR1 SGHNT and CDR2 YENEEA come from the germline V gene. The length of the CDR3 is 15 residues. V shed 1 base and J 4 bases; nucleotides not matched to a gene: 4. The CDR3 reads CASSLGTGAGETQYF. The CDR3 DNA is TGTGCCAGCAGCTTAGGGACAGGGGCAGGAGAGACCCAGTACTTC.

This chain joins TRBV9 and TRBJ2-1, with no clear D. The CDR3 extends over 12 amino acids. Trimming shortened V by 3 bases and J by 2 bases, and 3 bases separated the two germline ends. Germline values: CDR1 SGDLS, CDR2 YYNGEE. The CDR3 nucleotides read TGTGCCAGCAGCGGGCCCTACAATGAGCAGTTCTTC. Protein sequence: CASSGPYNEQFF.

V is TRBV28 and J is TRBJ1-6; D unclear. CDR1 and CDR2 (germline): MDHEN, SYDVKM. V was shortened by 5 bases and J by 7 bases, with 12 bases between the two germline ends. CDR3 length: 14 amino acids. CDR3 sequence reads: CASSDDGKNSPLHF. For the CDR3, the DNA is TGTGCCAGCAGTGACGACGGGAAGAATTCACCCCTCCACTTT.

The chain carries TRBV10-3 and TRBJ1-2, with 9 bases aligning to TRBD1. The junction had 5 bases not matched to a gene; V was cut back by 6 bases and J by 6 bases. Germline V gives CDR1 ENHRY, CDR2 SYGVKD. The CDR3 has 13 amino acids. The DNA of the CDR3 is TGTGCCATCAGGGACAGGGGAACAGATGGCTACACCTTC. The encoded protein is CAIRDRGTDGYTF.

This clone was counted only a few times. The V gene is TRBV27, the J gene TRBJ1-5, with 8 bases matching TRBD1. V shed 3 bases, J shed 2 bases, and the junction held 6 bases outside the gene matches. The CDR3 extends over 16 amino acids. The germline gives CDR1 MNHEY, CDR2 SMNVEV (reference sequence). The CDR3 loop reads CASSFFSTGGNQPQHF. DNA for the CDR3: TGTGCCAGCAGTTTTTTTTCGACAGGGGGCAATCAGCCCCAGCATTTT.

This sequence joins TRBV9 and TRBJ1-2; 7 bases are shared with TRBD1. Germline CDR1 is SGDLS and CDR2 is YYNGEE. This CDR3 contains 14 residues. Germline trimming cut 0 bases from V and 5 bases from J; bases unmatched to any gene: 4. CDR3: CASSVDRGGYGYTF. The DNA for the CDR3 is TGTGCCAGCAGCGTAGACAGGGGCGGATATGGCTACACCTTC.

CDR3 protein: CASSMTGGTYEQYF. CDR3 in DNA: TGTGCCAGCAGCATGACGGGAGGGACGTACGAGCAGTACTTC. The chain is built from TRBV3-1 (or the pseudogene TRBV3-2) and TRBJ2-7, with 8 bases fitting TRBD2. The CDR3 spans 14 residues. The V and J ends lost 5 bases and 4 bases, in that order; junction bases with no gene match: 7. Per the germline V gene, CDR1 is LGHDT and CDR2 is YNNKEL (reference sequence).

This chain connects TRBV19 to TRBJ1-1; D is ambiguous. CDR3 length equals 17 residues. The V end was cut by 3 bases, the J end by 6 bases, with 23 bases between. Per germline, CDR1 LNHDA and CDR2 SQIVND (reference sequence). CDR3 protein: CASSISHQLGVRAEAFF. The DNA for the CDR3 is TGTGCCAGTAGTATCTCACACCAACTCGGGGTACGAGCTGAAGCTTTCTTT.

The chain has TRBV7-8 and TRBJ1-5, with D maybe TRBD1 (6 bases). CDR1 is SGHVS, CDR2 FQNEAQ, per germline. Between the trimmed V and J ends, which lost 4 bases and 6 bases, there was a span of 13 bases. CDR3 length equals 14 residues. The DNA for the CDR3 is TGTGCCAGCAGCTCCTCCCACAGGGCTCAGCCCCAGCATTTT. Translation: CASSSSHRAQPQHF.

The chain carries TRBV11-2 and TRBJ2-1, with a tentative D call TRBD2 (5 bases). CDR3 length: 17 residues. With 0 bases removed from V and 0 bases from J, the gap between germline ends came to 12 bases. The germline V gene has CDR1 SGHAT and CDR2 FQNNGV. This CDR3 reads CASSLDRAVDSYNEQFF. The CDR3 DNA is TGTGCCAGCAGCTTAGATCGAGCGGTTGACTCCTACAATGAGCAGTTCTTC.

The chain has TRBV3-1 (or the pseudogene TRBV3-2) and TRBJ2-5; TRBD2 matches 7 bases. J gave up 5 bases and V 4 bases, and 10 bases lay outside the gene matches. Germline lookup yields CDR1 LGHDT and CDR2 YNNKEL (reference sequence). This CDR3 is built from 15 residues. In DNA, the CDR3 is TGTGCCAGCAGCCCGGGAGGCCAACAAGTGGAGACCCAGTACTTC. Protein sequence: CASSPGGQQVETQYF.

In this sample, this clone turned up once. This chain joins TRBV5-1 and TRBJ1-6, with 8 bases aligning to TRBD1. Germline V gene sequence: CDR1 SGHRS, CDR2 YFSETQ. With 3 bases clipped from V and 5 bases from J, the junction kept 1 base outside the gene matches. The CDR3 length is 14 residues. As DNA, the CDR3 is TGCGCCAGCAGCTCGGACAGGGATAATTCACCCCTCCACTTT. It specifies CASSSDRDNSPLHF. The whole variable domain, filled in from reference TRBV5-1 and TRBJ1-6, reads KAGVTQTPRYLIKTRGQQVTLSCSPISGHRSVSWYQQTPGQGLQFLFEYFSETQRNKGNFPGRFSGRQFSNSRSEMNVSTLELGDSALYLCASSSDRDNSPLHFGNGTRLTVT.

The chain joins TRBV10-3 to TRBJ1-1; a weak D match, TRBD1 (6 bases). The V end was cut by 6 bases, the J end by 4 bases, with 9 bases between. Germline CDR1 reads ENHRY; CDR2 reads SYGVKD. This CDR3 is 12 amino acids long. CDR3 coding DNA: TGTGCCATCAGGGAAGGGGGCACTGAAGCTTTCTTT. This translates into CAIREGGTEAFF.

The sample holds one count of this clone. The rearrangement uses TRBV5-1 and TRBJ2-5; D is uncertain. CDR3 length equals 13 residues. The V gene lost 0 bases and the J gene lost 5 bases, with 8 bases spanning the gap. Germline CDR1 and CDR2: SGHRS and YFSETQ. The CDR3 DNA reads as TGCGCCAGCAGCTTGGCCCCTAGGGAGACCCAGTACTTC. This codes for CASSLAPRETQYF. Full variable domain (remainder filled in from reference TRBV5-1 and TRBJ2-5): KAGVTQTPRYLIKTRGQQVTLSCSPISGHRSVSWYQQTPGQGLQFLFEYFSETQRNKGNFPGRFSGRQFSNSRSEMNVSTLELGDSALYLCASSLAPRETQYFGPGTRLLVL.